This TCR beta chain was obtained from a study of blood T cell repertoires in COVID-19. Study as a whole: Nucleic acid was either cDNA or gDNA, and it came from T cells, B-cell-depleted T cells, or PBMCs.

The germline V gene has CDR1 MNHEY and CDR2 SVGAGI. V was pared by 6 bases and J by 6 bases, with 18 bases between. This CDR3 is 15 amino acids long. Using immunoSEQ multiplex PCR, the repertoire was profiled, and TCRdb retains in-frame clones only, with some absent. The sample records about 190,000 clones, about 77% being singletons. V and J are TRBV6-5 and TRBJ1-5; a weak D match, TRBD1 (6 bases). The specimen was peripheral blood. This clonotype originated in an elderly woman with active or convalescent COVID-19. The CDR3 nucleotides read TGTGCCAGCAGACCGGGCCAGGGGACCCTTCAGCCCCAGCATTTT. As protein: CASRPGQGTLQPQHF.